The 25 T cell receptor beta chains presented below share a single source sample, sequenced in a study of breast tumors, draining lymph nodes, adjacent tissues. TCRdb itself ran the multiplex PCR reads through MiXCR, one entry per CDR3 protein. In the table there are 17,000 or so distinct CDR3 sequences, roughly 46% of which are singletons. The sample was tumor-adjacent breast tissue. The receptors shown here come from a female donor with breast cancer. Some clones in this sample may be carry-over from other donors' samples.

The J gene is TRBJ1-5, the V gene TRBV20-1; perhaps TRBD1 as D (5 bases). The CDR3 totals 13 residues. Trimming stripped 4 bases from V and 5 bases from J, with 12 bases between. Germline lookup yields CDR1 DFQATT and CDR2 SNEGSKA (reference sequence). The CDR3 is CSANEGTHQPQHF. The CDR3 DNA follows: TGCAGTGCTAACGAGGGGACGCATCAGCCCCAGCATTTT.

There are many counts of this clonotype. This clone may be a read error of a much larger clone one base away. The chain joins TRBV6-1 to TRBJ1-2, with 7 bases identical to TRBD1. The germline CDR1 and CDR2 sequences are MNHNS and SASEGT. This CDR3 spans 13 amino acids. Written as DNA, the CDR3 is TGTGCCAGCAGTCAAGGGACAGAGCCGCGCTACGCCTTC. It translates to CASSQGTEPRYAF.

This chain connects TRBV11-3 to TRBJ2-1; 11 nucleotides match TRBD1. Germline CDR1 is SGHNT and CDR2 is YENEEA. V shed 4 bases, J shed 4 bases, and the junction held 6 bases outside the gene matches. This CDR3 contains 16 residues. The CDR3 region is CASSSLGTGGYNEQFF. In DNA, the CDR3 is TGTGCCAGCAGCTCACTCGGGACAGGGGGATACAATGAGCAGTTCTTC.

By sample fraction, this clonotype is medium-sized. The V call is TRBV7-2, the J call TRBJ1-5; the D gene is possibly TRBD1 (5 bases). CDR1 SGHTA and CDR2 FQGNSA come from the germline V gene. The V end lost 1 base, the J end lost 7 bases, and 8 bases lay between the germline ends. The CDR3 has 13 residues. The CDR3 nucleotides read TGTGCCAGCAGCTTAGGAGGGGAGCAGCCCCAGCATTTT. This encodes CASSLGGEQPQHF.

The sample holds many counts of this clonotype. A much larger clone differs from this one at a single base, so this may be a read error. The genes are TRBV5-8 and TRBJ2-3; D call uncertain. The CDR3 loop spans 15 amino acids. Germline V gene sequence: CDR1 SGHTS, CDR2 YDEGEE. Trimming removed 4 bases at V and 4 bases at J, with 16 bases between. CDR3 DNA: TGTGCCAGCAGCCCTGGAATTACTTTCGCAGATACGCAGTATTTT. Protein sequence: CASSPGITFADTQYF.

In its sample, this clonotype was seen many times. This chain uses TRBV27 with TRBJ2-7, with 7 bases matching TRBD1. V lost 6 bases, J lost 1 base, and 9 bases stayed unmatched. Germline V lookup: CDR1 MNHEY, CDR2 SMNVEV (reference sequence). CDR3 length: 15 residues. The CDR3 sequence is CASSKSGTVSYEQYF. The CDR3, as DNA: TGTGCCAGCAGCAAGTCCGGGACAGTTTCCTACGAGCAGTACTTC.

Relative to its sample, this clonotype is medium-sized. CDR3 nucleotides: TGTGCCAGCAGCAGTTTGGACAGAGGGTACGAGCAGTACTTC. Residues: CASSSLDRGYEQYF. J is TRBJ2-7 and V is TRBV12-3 or TRBV12-4; D may be TRBD1 (6 bases). Trimming removed 6 bases at V and 4 bases at J, with 16 bases between. This CDR3 spans 14 amino acids.

In this sample, this clonotype turned up many times. This chain joins TRBV29-1 and TRBJ2-2; the D call may be TRBD1 or TRBD2 (5 bases each). The germline gives CDR1 SQVTM, CDR2 ANQGSEA. This CDR3 has 14 amino acids. V lost 4 bases, J lost 2 bases, and 11 bases lay in between. CDR3 DNA: TGCAGCGTTGCTTGGGGACCCAACACCGGGGAGCTGTTTTTT. As protein: CSVAWGPNTGELFF.

By its share, this clonotype is medium-sized (0.01 to 0.1%). The V gene is TRBV2, the J gene TRBJ2-2; D remains unclear. Trimming took off 2 bases at V and 4 bases at J, with 5 bases between the two ends. Germline-derived CDR1 and CDR2 are SNHLY and FYNNEI. The CDR3 is made up of 13 amino acids. The DNA for the CDR3 is TGTGCCAGCAGTGAACGGACCACCGGGGAGCTGTTTTTT. Amino acid sequence: CASSERTTGELFF.

This clonotype is termed medium-sized (0.01 to 0.1%). The rearrangement links TRBV6-4 to TRBJ1-3, with D uncertain. Germline V lookup: CDR1 MRHNA, CDR2 SNTAGT. This CDR3 is built from 13 residues. The V end was cut by 4 bases, the J end by 2 bases, with 6 bases between. CDR3 sequence: CASSVNPGNTIYF. CDR3 in DNA: TGTGCCAGCAGTGTAAACCCTGGAAACACCATATATTTT.

V gene TRBV5-8 combines with J gene TRBJ1-5; D might be TRBD1 (5 bases). Germline V gives CDR1 SGHTS, CDR2 YDEGEE. The CDR3 extends over 16 amino acids. Trimming removed 0 bases at V and 0 bases at J, with 10 bases between. CDR3 in amino acids: CASSLAGGYSNQPQHF. CDR3 nucleotide sequence: TGTGCCAGCAGCTTGGCCGGGGGGTATAGCAATCAGCCCCAGCATTTT. The full variable domain, completed using reference TRBV5-8 and TRBJ1-5, is EAGVTQSPTHLIKTRGQQATLRCSPISGHTSVYWYQQALGLGLQFLLWYDEGEERNRGNFPPRFSGRQFPNYSSELNVNALELEDSALYLCASSLAGGYSNQPQHFGDGTRLSIL.

In its sample, this clonotype is medium-sized (0.01 to 0.1%). The rearrangement uses TRBV5-1 and TRBJ2-7; TRBD1 matches 9 bases. Germline assignment: CDR1 SGHRS and CDR2 YFSETQ. The CDR3 length is 14 residues. The V segment lost 1 base and the J segment 3 bases; nucleotides outside the gene matches: 2. CDR3 amino acids: CASSLRDRDYEQYF. The CDR3 bases are TGCGCCAGCAGCTTGAGGGACAGGGACTACGAGCAGTACTTC.

This clonotype is medium-sized by share. V usage is TRBV30 and J usage is TRBJ2-7, with D perhaps given as TRBD1 or TRBD2 (5 bases each). V was trimmed by 1 base and J by 4 bases, leaving 11 bases between them. The CDR3 is 13 amino acids. In germline, CDR1 is GTSNPN, CDR2 SVGIG (reference sequence). CDR3 nucleotide sequence: TGTGCCTGGAGTGCCGGGACGGGATACGAGCAGTACTTC. Translated, it gives CAWSAGTGYEQYF.

V and J are TRBV4-3 and TRBJ2-7; 8 bases are a match to TRBD2. This CDR3 comprises 17 residues. V shed 4 bases, J shed 1 base, and the junction held 12 bases outside the gene matches. Germline V CDR1 and CDR2: LGHNA, YSLEER. As DNA, the CDR3 is TGCGCCAGCAGCCCCGTTTCACTGGGACTAGTGTCCTACGAGCAGTACTTC. It encodes CASSPVSLGLVSYEQYF.

The table lists this clonotype with many counts. A much larger clonotype is one base distant, so this may be a read error. The rearrangement links TRBV12-3 or TRBV12-4 to TRBJ2-3; D possibly corresponds to TRBD1 (8 bases). This CDR3 comprises 14 residues. V was shortened by 3 bases and J by 4 bases, with 11 bases between the two germline ends. As DNA, the CDR3 is TGTGCCAGCAGTTTCACAGGGGGGGCAGATACGCAGTATTTT. It specifies CASSFTGGADTQYF.

The chain uses TRBV10-2 and TRBJ2-7, with 9 bases fitting TRBD2. The V segment lost 6 bases and the J segment 4 bases; nucleotides outside the gene matches: 7. Per the germline V gene, CDR1 is WSHSY and CDR2 is SAAADI. This CDR3 is built from 14 residues. The CDR3 bases are TGCGCCAGCAGCTTAGCGGGAGCGGGGTACGAGCAGTACTTC. The encoded protein is CASSLAGAGYEQYF.

As for this clonotype: One end of the junction is discordant with germline, which a read error may explain. The genes are TRBV3-1 and TRBJ2-7; D gene unclear. The CDR3 sequence is 17 residues long. Germline values: CDR1 LGHDT, CDR2 YNNKEL (reference sequence). The CDR3, as DNA: TGTGCCCGCAGCCAAGAATCCGGGCCAGCGAGCTTCTACGAGCAGTACTTC. Protein: CARSQESGPASFYEQYF.

The CDR3 sequence: CASSLAGGDSNQPQHF. As DNA, the CDR3 is TGTGCCAGCAGCTTGGCAGGGGGAGATAGCAATCAGCCCCAGCATTTT. V and J are TRBV5-5 and TRBJ1-5; 7 bases match TRBD1. From germline, CDR1 is SGHKS and CDR2 YYEKEE (reference sequence). The trim removed 0 bases at V and 0 bases at J, leaving 3 bases unmatched. The CDR3 extends over 16 amino acids.

This clonotype is termed medium-sized (0.01 to 0.1%). The CDR3 DNA follows: TGTGCCAGCAGCGAGGACAGGGGTGAAAAACTGTTTTTT. It is translated as CASSEDRGEKLFF. The chain carries TRBV7-2 and TRBJ1-4; 9 bases map to TRBD1. The germline CDR1 and CDR2 sequences are SGHTA and FQGNSA. V shed 5 bases and J 7 bases; nucleotides not matched to a gene: 2. CDR3 size: 13 residues.

The CDR3 nucleotides are TGCAGTGCGTCGGACTCCTCCTACGAGCAGTACTTC. This sequence encodes CSASDSSYEQYF. The chain combines TRBV20-1 with TRBJ2-7; perhaps TRBD2 as D (5 bases). CDR1 is DFQATT and CDR2 is SNEGSKA in the germline V gene (reference sequence). CDR3 length: 12 amino acids. Trimming pared 6 bases from V and 0 bases from J, leaving 9 bases between.

The chain couples TRBV20-1 to TRBJ2-5; a possible D gene is TRBD1 (6 bases). This CDR3 is built from 14 residues. The V end was cut by 5 bases, the J end by 2 bases, with 15 bases between. The germline CDR1 and CDR2 sequences are DFQATT and SNEGSKA (reference sequence). The CDR3 reads CSAPQGGPQETQYF. As DNA, the CDR3 is TGCAGTGCTCCCCAAGGGGGACCACAAGAGACCCAGTACTTC.

The CDR3 here is CASRSTLEGQLLYGYTF. The CDR3 DNA sequence: TGTGCCAGCAGATCAACGTTAGAGGGACAGCTGCTCTATGGCTACACCTTC. This chain joins TRBV28 and TRBJ1-2; 7 bases align to TRBD1. The germline V gene has CDR1 MDHEN and CDR2 SYDVKM. The CDR3 is 17 amino acids. After removal of 6 bases from V and 4 bases from J, the junction contained 17 bases not matched to a gene.

This clonotype is medium-sized in the sample. The chain joins TRBV7-2 to TRBJ2-7, with 7 bases aligning to TRBD1. V dropped 4 bases and J dropped 3; count of bases not matched to a gene: 3. The CDR3 consists of 13 residues. The V gene's germline CDR1 is SGHTA and CDR2 FQGNSA. CDR3 bases: TGTGCCAGCAGCTATACAGGGGACTACGAGCAGTACTTC. As protein: CASSYTGDYEQYF.

On this clonotype: This may be a read error: a much more frequent sequence differs by one nucleotide. The V call is TRBV5-4, the J call TRBJ2-2, with D possibly being TRBD1 (6 bases). This CDR3 spans 15 amino acids. Germline V gene lookup returns CDR1 SGHNT and CDR2 YYREEE (reference sequence). V lost 3 bases and J 4 bases, leaving 13 bases between the germline ends. The CDR3 protein is CASSSRQAATGELFF. The CDR3, as DNA: TGTGCCAGCAGCTCCCGACAGGCGGCCACCGGGGAGCTGTTTTTT.

By frequency in the sample, this clonotype is medium-sized (0.01 to 0.1%). This sequence joins TRBV24-1 and TRBJ1-5; D may be TRBD1 (5 bases). Trimming removed 2 bases at V and 0 bases at J, with 10 bases between. The germline V gene has CDR1 KGHDR and CDR2 SFDVKD. The length of the CDR3 is 16 residues. The CDR3 bases are TGTGCCACCAGTGATTCCCGGACACTTAGCAATCAGCCCCAGCATTTT. This sequence encodes CATSDSRTLSNQPQHF.